What follows describes a single TCR beta chain. The sample comes from a study of blood T cell repertoires in COVID-19. Whole-study context: Sites across the United States, Italy and Spain contributed samples from acute and convalescent COVID-19. T cells, B-cell-depleted T cells, or PBMCs supplied cDNA or gDNA.

V trimming: 4 bases; J trimming: 8 bases; junction bases outside the gene matches: 5. The CDR3 has 14 residues. Germline V gene sequence: CDR1 MGHDK, CDR2 SYGVNS. Original methodology: Amplifying reference gene primers gave estimates of nucleated cell counts. Clones were sequenced by immunoSEQ multiplex PCR, and TCRdb holds only the in-frame ones, with some missing. Clonal size and the V and J genes are those of that table, whereas D and trimming came from the DNA. The profile shows around 250,000 clones, about 89% of them singletons. The sequence came from a woman aged 40-49 years who had recovered from COVID-19. The sequencing sample was made of peripheral blood. The J gene is TRBJ1-4, the V gene TRBV25-1, with 9 nucleotides matching TRBD1. Here the CDR3 DNA reads TGTGCCAGCAGTGGAGGGACAGGGCGAGAAAAACTGTTTTTT. This gives the protein CASSGGTGREKLFF. The complete variable domain, with remaining parts taken from reference TRBV25-1 and TRBJ1-4, reads EADIYQTPRYLVIGTGKKITLECSQTMGHDKMYWYQQDPGMELHLIHYSYGVNSTEKGDLSSESTVSRIRTEHFPLTLESARPSHTSQYLCASSGGTGREKLFFGSGTQLSVL.